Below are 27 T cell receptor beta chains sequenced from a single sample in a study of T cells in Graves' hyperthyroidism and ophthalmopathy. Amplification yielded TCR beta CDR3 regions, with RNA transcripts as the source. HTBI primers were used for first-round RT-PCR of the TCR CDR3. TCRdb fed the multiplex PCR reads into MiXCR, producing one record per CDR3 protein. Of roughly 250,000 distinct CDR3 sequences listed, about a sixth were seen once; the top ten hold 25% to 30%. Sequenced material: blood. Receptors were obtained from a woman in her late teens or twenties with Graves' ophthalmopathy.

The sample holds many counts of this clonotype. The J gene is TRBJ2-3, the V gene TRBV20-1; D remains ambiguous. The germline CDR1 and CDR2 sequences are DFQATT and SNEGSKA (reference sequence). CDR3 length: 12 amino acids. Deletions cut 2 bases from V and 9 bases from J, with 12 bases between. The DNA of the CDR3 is TGCAGTGCTAGAAAGTTCGAGTTAACGCAGTATTTT. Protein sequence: CSARKFELTQYF.

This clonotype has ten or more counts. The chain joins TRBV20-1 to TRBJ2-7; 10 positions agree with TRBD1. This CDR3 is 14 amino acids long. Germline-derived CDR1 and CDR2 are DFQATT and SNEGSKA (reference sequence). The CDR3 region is CSGSPGQGRYEQYF. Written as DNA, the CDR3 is TGCAGCGGAAGTCCGGGACAGGGGCGATACGAGCAGTACTTC.

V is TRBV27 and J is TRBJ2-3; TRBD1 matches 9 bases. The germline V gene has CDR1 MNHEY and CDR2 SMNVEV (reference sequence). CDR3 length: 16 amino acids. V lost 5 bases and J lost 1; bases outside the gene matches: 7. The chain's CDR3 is CASSANRGLRTDTQYF. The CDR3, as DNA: TGTGCCAGCAGTGCAAACAGGGGGCTACGCACAGATACGCAGTATTTT.

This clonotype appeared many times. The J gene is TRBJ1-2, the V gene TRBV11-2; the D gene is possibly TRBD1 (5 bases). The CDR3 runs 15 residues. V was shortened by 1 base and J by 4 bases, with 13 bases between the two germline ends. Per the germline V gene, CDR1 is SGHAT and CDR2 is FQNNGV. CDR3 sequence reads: CASSLVGKGRYGYTF. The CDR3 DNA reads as TGTGCCAGCAGCTTAGTGGGGAAGGGACGCTATGGCTACACCTTC.

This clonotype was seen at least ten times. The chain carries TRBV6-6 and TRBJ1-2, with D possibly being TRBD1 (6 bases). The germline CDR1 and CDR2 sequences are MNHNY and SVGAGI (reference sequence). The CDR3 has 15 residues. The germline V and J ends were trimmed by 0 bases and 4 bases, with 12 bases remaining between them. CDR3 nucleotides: TGTGCCAGCAGTTACTCGGGGGGGCTTACCTATGGCTACACCTTC. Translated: CASSYSGGLTYGYTF.

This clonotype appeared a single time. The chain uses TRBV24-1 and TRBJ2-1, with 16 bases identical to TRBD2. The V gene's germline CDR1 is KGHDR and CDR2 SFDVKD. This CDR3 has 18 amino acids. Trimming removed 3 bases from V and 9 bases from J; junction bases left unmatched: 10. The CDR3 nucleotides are TGTGCCACCAGTGATCCTGGGACTAGCGGGAGGGCCCTCAGTGAGCAGTTCTTC. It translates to CATSDPGTSGRALSEQFF.

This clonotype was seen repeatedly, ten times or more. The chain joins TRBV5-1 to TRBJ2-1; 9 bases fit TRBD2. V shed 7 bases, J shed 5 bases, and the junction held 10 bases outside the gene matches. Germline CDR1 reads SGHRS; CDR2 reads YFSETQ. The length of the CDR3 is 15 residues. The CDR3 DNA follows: TGCGCCAGCTCCCGGGGGACTAGCAAAGACAATGAGCAGTTCTTC. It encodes CASSRGTSKDNEQFF.

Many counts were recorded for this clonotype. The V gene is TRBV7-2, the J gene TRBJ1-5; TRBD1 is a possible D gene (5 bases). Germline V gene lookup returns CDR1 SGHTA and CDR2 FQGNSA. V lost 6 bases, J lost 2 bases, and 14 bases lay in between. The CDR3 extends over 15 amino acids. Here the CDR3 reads CASSRTGEGNQPQHF. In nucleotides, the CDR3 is TGTGCCAGCAGTCGAACGGGGGAGGGCAATCAGCCCCAGCATTTT. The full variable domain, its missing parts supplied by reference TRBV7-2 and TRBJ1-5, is GAGVSQSPSNKVTEKGKDVELRCDPISGHTALYWYRQSLGQGLEFLIYFQGNSAPDKSGLPSDRFSAERTGGSVSTLTIQRTQQEDSAVYLCASSRTGEGNQPQHFGDGTRLSIL.

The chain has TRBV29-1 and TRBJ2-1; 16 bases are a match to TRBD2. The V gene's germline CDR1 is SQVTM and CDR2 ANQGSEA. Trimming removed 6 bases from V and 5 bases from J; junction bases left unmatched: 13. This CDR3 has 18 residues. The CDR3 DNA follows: TGCAGCGTCTGTTTGATCGGGACTAGCGGGGGGGCTAACAATGAGCAGTTCTTC. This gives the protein CSVCLIGTSGGANNEQFF.

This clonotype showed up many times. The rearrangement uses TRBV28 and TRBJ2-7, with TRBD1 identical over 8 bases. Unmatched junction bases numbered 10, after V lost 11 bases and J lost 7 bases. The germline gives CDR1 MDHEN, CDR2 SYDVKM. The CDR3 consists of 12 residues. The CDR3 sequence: CAAQGAIWEQYF. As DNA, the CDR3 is TGTGCCGCCCAGGGGGCTATTTGGGAGCAGTACTTC.

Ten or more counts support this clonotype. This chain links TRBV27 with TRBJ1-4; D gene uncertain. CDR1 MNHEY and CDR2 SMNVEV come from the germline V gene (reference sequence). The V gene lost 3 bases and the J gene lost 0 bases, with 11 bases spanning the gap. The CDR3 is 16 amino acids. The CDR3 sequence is CASSFSQPATNEKLFF. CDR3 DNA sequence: TGTGCCAGCAGTTTCTCACAGCCGGCAACTAATGAAAAACTGTTTTTT.

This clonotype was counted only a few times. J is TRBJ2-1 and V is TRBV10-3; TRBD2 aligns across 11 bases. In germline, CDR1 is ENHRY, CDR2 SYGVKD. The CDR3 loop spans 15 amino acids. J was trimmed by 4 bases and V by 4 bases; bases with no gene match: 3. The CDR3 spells CAISASSGGYNEQFF. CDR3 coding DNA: TGTGCCATCAGTGCTTCTAGCGGGGGGTACAATGAGCAGTTCTTC.

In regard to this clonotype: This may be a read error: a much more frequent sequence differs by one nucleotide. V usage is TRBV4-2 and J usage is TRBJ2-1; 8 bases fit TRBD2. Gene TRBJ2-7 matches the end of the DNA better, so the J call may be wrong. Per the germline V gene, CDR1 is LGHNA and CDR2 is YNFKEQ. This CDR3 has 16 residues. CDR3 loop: CASSQDTGGPYNEQYF. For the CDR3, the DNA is TGTGCCAGCAGCCAAGATACGGGAGGGCCCTACAATGAGCAGTACTTC.

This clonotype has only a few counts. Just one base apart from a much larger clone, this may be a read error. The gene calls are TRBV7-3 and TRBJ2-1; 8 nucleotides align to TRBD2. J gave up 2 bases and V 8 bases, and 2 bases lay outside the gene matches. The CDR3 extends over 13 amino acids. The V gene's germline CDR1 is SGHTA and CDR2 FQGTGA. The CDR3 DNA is TGTGCCAGCTCGGGGGGGCCCTACAATGAGCAGTTCTTC. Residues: CASSGGPYNEQFF.

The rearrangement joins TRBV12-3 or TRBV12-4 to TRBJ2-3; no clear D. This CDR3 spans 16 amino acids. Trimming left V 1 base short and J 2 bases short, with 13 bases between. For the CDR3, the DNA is TGTGCCAGCAGTTTAGAGAGGCCGAGGATCACAGATACGCAGTATTTT. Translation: CASSLERPRITDTQYF.

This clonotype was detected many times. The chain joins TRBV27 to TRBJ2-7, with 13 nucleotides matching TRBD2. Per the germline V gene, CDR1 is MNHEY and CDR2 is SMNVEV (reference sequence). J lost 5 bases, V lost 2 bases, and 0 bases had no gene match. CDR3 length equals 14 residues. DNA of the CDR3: TGTGCCAGCAGTTTAGGACTAGCGGGAGACGAGCAGTACTTC. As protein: CASSLGLAGDEQYF.

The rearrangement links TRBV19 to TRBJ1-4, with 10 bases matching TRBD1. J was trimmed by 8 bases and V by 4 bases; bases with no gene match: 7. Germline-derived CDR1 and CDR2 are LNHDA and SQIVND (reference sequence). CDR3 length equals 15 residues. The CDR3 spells CASSNTGTGVEKLFF. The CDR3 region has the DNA TGTGCCAGTAGTAACACCGGGACAGGGGTAGAAAAACTGTTTTTT.

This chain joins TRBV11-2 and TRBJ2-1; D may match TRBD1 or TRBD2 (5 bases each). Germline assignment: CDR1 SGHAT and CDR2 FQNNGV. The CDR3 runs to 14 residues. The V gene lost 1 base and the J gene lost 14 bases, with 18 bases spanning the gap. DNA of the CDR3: TGTGCCAGCAGCTTAGCACGGGGACCTTTGAATGAGTTCTTC. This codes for CASSLARGPLNEFF.

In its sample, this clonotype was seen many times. CDR3 sequence (DNA): TGTGCCAGCAGCCGTTCCTACAATGAGCAGTTCTTC. Translation gives CASSRSYNEQFF. This chain connects TRBV6-2 or TRBV6-3 to TRBJ2-1; D is unclear. The length of the CDR3 is 12 residues. V lost 6 bases to trimming and J lost 1 base, with 4 bases between them. Germline V CDR1 and CDR2: MNHEY, SVGEGT.

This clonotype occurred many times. The CDR3 spells CASSLEIVGQRSYTF. In DNA, the CDR3 is TGTGCCAGCAGCTTAGAAATCGTGGGACAGCGGTCCTACACCTTC. The rearrangement joins TRBV11-2 to TRBJ1-2, with TRBD1 identical over 7 bases. With V trimmed by 0 bases and J by 10 bases, 11 bases remained unmatched. CDR3 length: 15 amino acids. The germline V gene has CDR1 SGHAT and CDR2 FQNNGV.

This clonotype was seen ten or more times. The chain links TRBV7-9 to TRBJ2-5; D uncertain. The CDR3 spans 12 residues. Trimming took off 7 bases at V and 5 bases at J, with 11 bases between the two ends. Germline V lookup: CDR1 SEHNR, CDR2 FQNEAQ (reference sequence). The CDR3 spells CASTGPRETQYF. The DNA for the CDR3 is TGTGCCAGCACCGGGCCAAGGGAGACCCAGTACTTC.

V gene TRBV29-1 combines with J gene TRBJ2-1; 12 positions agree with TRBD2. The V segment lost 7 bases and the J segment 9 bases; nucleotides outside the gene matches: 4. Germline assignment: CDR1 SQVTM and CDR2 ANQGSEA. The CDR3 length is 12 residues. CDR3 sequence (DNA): TGCAGCGGACTAGCGGGGGTAGGTGAGCAGTTCTTC. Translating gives CSGLAGVGEQFF.

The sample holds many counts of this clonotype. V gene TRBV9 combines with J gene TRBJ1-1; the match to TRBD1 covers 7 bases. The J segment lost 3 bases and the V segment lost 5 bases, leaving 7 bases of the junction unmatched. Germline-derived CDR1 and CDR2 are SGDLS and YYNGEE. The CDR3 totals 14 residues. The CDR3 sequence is CASRIDRVDTEAFF. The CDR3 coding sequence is TGTGCCAGCAGGATTGACAGGGTTGACACTGAAGCTTTCTTT.

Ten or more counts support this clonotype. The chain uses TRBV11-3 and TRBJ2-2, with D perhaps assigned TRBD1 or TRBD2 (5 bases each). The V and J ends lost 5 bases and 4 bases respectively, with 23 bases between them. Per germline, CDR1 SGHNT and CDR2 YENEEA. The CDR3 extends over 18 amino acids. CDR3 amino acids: CASSPRDPRLEGTGELFF. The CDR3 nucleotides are TGTGCCAGCAGCCCCCGGGACCCTCGTTTAGAAGGCACCGGGGAGCTGTTTTTT.

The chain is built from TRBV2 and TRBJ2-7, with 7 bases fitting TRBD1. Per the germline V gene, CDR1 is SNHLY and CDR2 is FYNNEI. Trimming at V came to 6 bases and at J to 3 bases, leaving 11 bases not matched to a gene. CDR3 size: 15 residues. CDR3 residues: CASRRDRASLYEQYF. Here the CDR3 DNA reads TGTGCCAGCAGACGAGACAGGGCCTCGCTCTACGAGCAGTACTTC.

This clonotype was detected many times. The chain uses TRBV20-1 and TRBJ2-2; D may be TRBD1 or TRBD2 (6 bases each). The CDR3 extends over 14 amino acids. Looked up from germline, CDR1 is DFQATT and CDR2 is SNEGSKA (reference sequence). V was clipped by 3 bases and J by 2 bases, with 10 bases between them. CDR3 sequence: CSASSGANTGELFF. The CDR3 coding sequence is TGCAGTGCTAGTTCGGGGGCTAACACCGGGGAGCTGTTTTTT.

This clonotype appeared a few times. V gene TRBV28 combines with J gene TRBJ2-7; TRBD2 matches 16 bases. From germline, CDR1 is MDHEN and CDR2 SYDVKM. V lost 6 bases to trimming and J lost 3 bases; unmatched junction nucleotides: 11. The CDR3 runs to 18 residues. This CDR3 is CASSQTGTSGRENYEQYF. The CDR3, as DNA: TGTGCCAGCAGCCAAACCGGGACTAGCGGGAGGGAGAACTACGAGCAGTACTTC.